This is a list of T cell receptor beta chains from one sample in a study of shared clonotypes between healthy human individuals. The repertoire was sequenced with immunoSEQ multiplex PCR; TCRdb's copy has only in-frame clones and lacks some. In the table there are over a million clones, around four fifths of which are singletons. The sequenced sample consisted of memory CD4+ T cells sorted from blood. The source of these receptors is a man aged 18 to 30 in good health. The CDR3 runs from the conserved cysteine through the conserved F or W. Each record gives: V gene, J gene, D gene, CDR3 length, clone size, CDR3 protein, CDR3 DNA. A D gene is named only where the DNA matches it firmly. Not all rows give a size; the values are once, few, many and, for expanded clones, a class.

V gene: TRBV10-1; J gene: TRBJ2-1; D gene: .; CDR3 length: 12; clone size: .; CDR3 protein: CASSESSRTQFF; CDR3 DNA: TGCGCCAGCAGTGAGTCTTCCAGGACGCAGTTCTTC
V gene: TRBV28; J gene: TRBJ2-2; D gene: TRBD1; CDR3 length: 13; clone size: .; CDR3 protein: CASNTLGQGKLFF; CDR3 DNA: TGTGCCAGCAATACTTTGGGACAGGGGAAGCTGTTTTTT
V gene: TRBV5-1; J gene: TRBJ2-3; D gene: TRBD2; CDR3 length: 16; clone size: once; CDR3 protein: CASSPASGGATDTQYF; CDR3 DNA: TGCGCCAGCAGCCCAGCTAGCGGGGGGGCCACAGATACGCAGTATTTT
V gene: TRBV5-1; J gene: TRBJ2-1; D gene: TRBD2; CDR3 length: 16; clone size: .; CDR3 protein: CASSLVTSGGAAEQFF; CDR3 DNA: TGCGCCAGCAGCTTGGTTACTAGCGGGGGGGCCGCTGAGCAGTTCTTC
V gene: TRBV5-1; J gene: TRBJ2-3; D gene: .; CDR3 length: 15; clone size: .; CDR3 protein: CASSLGASDTDTQYF; CDR3 DNA: TGCGCCAGCAGCTTGGGGGCTAGTGATACAGATACGCAGTATTTT
V gene: TRBV7-2; J gene: TRBJ1-1; D gene: .; CDR3 length: 12; clone size: .; CDR3 protein: CASSLEQGGAFF; CDR3 DNA: TGTGCCAGCAGCTTAGAACAGGGCGGGGCTTTCTTT
V gene: TRBV5-1; J gene: TRBJ1-6; D gene: TRBD1; CDR3 length: 17; clone size: .; CDR3 protein: CASSLGALTGDNSPLHF; CDR3 DNA: TGCGCCAGCAGCTTGGGGGCGTTGACAGGGGATAATTCACCCCTCCACTTT
V gene: TRBV2; J gene: TRBJ1-2; D gene: .; CDR3 length: 13; clone size: .; CDR3 protein: CASTRTVTYGYTF; CDR3 DNA: TGTGCCAGCACCAGGACAGTCACCTATGGCTACACCTTC
V gene: TRBV6-1; J gene: TRBJ1-1; D gene: .; CDR3 length: 13; clone size: .; CDR3 protein: CASSTQMNTEAFF; CDR3 DNA: TGTGCCAGCAGTACCCAAATGAACACTGAAGCTTTCTTT
V gene: TRBV5-4; J gene: TRBJ2-3; D gene: .; CDR3 length: 16; clone size: .; CDR3 protein: CASKDKGLSSTDTQYF; CDR3 DNA: TGTGCCAGCAAAGACAAGGGACTCTCTAGCACAGATACGCAGTATTTT
V gene: TRBV6-1; J gene: TRBJ2-3; D gene: TRBD1; CDR3 length: 15; clone size: .; CDR3 protein: CAGTRRDRDTDTQYF; CDR3 DNA: TGTGCCGGAACCCGACGGGACAGGGACACAGATACGCAGTATTTT
V gene: TRBV7-9; J gene: TRBJ1-2; D gene: .; CDR3 length: 12; clone size: .; CDR3 protein: CASSSPFGGYTF; CDR3 DNA: TGTGCCAGCAGCTCTCCTTTTGGGGGCTACACCTTC
V gene: TRBV6-4; J gene: TRBJ1-2; D gene: TRBD1; CDR3 length: 15; clone size: .; CDR3 protein: CASSSQEGQPYGYTF; CDR3 DNA: TGTGCCAGCAGTAGCCAGGAGGGACAGCCCTATGGCTACACCTTC
V gene: TRBV9; J gene: TRBJ2-5; D gene: TRBD2; CDR3 length: 16; clone size: many; CDR3 protein: CASSATGTSRQETQYF; CDR3 DNA: TGTGCCAGCAGCGCCACCGGGACTAGCCGACAAGAGACCCAGTACTTC
V gene: TRBV10-2; J gene: TRBJ1-2; D gene: .; CDR3 length: 11; clone size: many; CDR3 protein: CASSQGGGYTF; CDR3 DNA: TGCGCCAGCAGTCAGGGAGGCGGCTACACCTTC
V gene: TRBV5-1; J gene: TRBJ2-7; D gene: TRBD2; CDR3 length: 16; clone size: .; CDR3 protein: CASSLGTSGRTYEQYF; CDR3 DNA: TGCGCCAGCAGCTTGGGGACTAGCGGGAGGACCTACGAGCAGTACTTC
V gene: TRBV5-4; J gene: TRBJ2-1; D gene: TRBD2; CDR3 length: 18; clone size: .; CDR3 protein: CASSLAKNSGGPYNEQFF; CDR3 DNA: TGTGCCAGCAGCTTGGCCAAGAATAGCGGGGGACCTTACAATGAGCAGTTCTTC
V gene: TRBV7-5; J gene: TRBJ2-7; D gene: .; CDR3 length: 15; clone size: .; CDR3 protein: CARSLTSGSSYEQYF; CDR3 DNA: TGTGCCAGAAGCTTAACTAGCGGGAGCTCCTACGAGCAGTACTTC
V gene: TRBV28; J gene: TRBJ1-1; D gene: .; CDR3 length: 11; clone size: .; CDR3 protein: CASTRPTEAFF; CDR3 DNA: TGTGCCAGCACCCGGCCCACTGAAGCTTTCTTT
V gene: TRBV15; J gene: TRBJ2-7; D gene: .; CDR3 length: 15; clone size: .; CDR3 protein: CATSSGLTGGVEQYF; CDR3 DNA: TGTGCCACCAGCAGTGGATTGACAGGAGGGGTTGAGCAGTACTTC
V gene: TRBV19; J gene: TRBJ2-7; D gene: TRBD1; CDR3 length: 17; clone size: .; CDR3 protein: CATSARRGQAPSHEQYF; CDR3 DNA: TGTGCCACCAGTGCACGCCGTGGACAGGCCCCCTCCCACGAGCAGTACTTC
V gene: TRBV2; J gene: TRBJ2-7; D gene: .; CDR3 length: 11; clone size: few; CDR3 protein: CASSGEHEQYF; CDR3 DNA: TGTGCCAGTTCAGGGGAGCACGAGCAGTACTTC
V gene: TRBV30; J gene: TRBJ2-6; D gene: .; CDR3 length: 16; clone size: .; CDR3 protein: CAWRAPGAAGANVLTF; CDR3 DNA: TGTGCCTGGAGGGCCCCGGGGGCGGCTGGGGCCAACGTCCTGACTTTC
V gene: TRBV1; J gene: TRBJ2-6; D gene: .; CDR3 length: 12; clone size: .; CDR3 protein: CTSSYRANVLTF; CDR3 DNA: TGCACCAGCAGTTATCGGGCCAACGTCCTGACTTTC
V gene: TRBV5-1; J gene: TRBJ2-1; D gene: TRBD2; CDR3 length: 14; clone size: .; CDR3 protein: CASASGTSYNEQFF; CDR3 DNA: TGCGCCAGCGCAAGCGGGACTAGTTACAATGAGCAGTTCTTC
V gene: TRBV6-5; J gene: TRBJ1-1; D gene: .; CDR3 length: 15; clone size: few; CDR3 protein: CASRPNDSPNTEAFF; CDR3 DNA: TGTGCCAGCAGGCCTAATGACAGCCCGAACACTGAAGCTTTCTTT
V gene: TRBV7-2; J gene: TRBJ2-3; D gene: .; CDR3 length: 11; clone size: .; CDR3 protein: CASRSTDTQYF; CDR3 DNA: TGTGCCAGCAGAAGCACAGATACGCAGTATTTT
V gene: TRBV28; J gene: TRBJ2-3; D gene: TRBD2; CDR3 length: 15; clone size: .; CDR3 protein: CATSSGGPPTDTQYF; CDR3 DNA: TGTGCCACCTCTAGCGGGGGCCCACCCACAGATACGCAGTATTTT
V gene: TRBV27; J gene: TRBJ1-5; D gene: .; CDR3 length: 15; clone size: .; CDR3 protein: CASSLSGGGNQPQHF; CDR3 DNA: TGTGCCAGCAGTTTATCCGGGGGAGGGAATCAGCCCCAGCATTTT
V gene: TRBV5-1; J gene: TRBJ2-2; D gene: TRBD2; CDR3 length: 18; clone size: many; CDR3 protein: CASSPVGKTSGSSGELFF; CDR3 DNA: TGCGCCAGCAGCCCCGTGGGAAAGACTAGCGGGAGTTCCGGGGAGCTGTTTTTT
V gene: TRBV5-6; J gene: TRBJ2-3; D gene: .; CDR3 length: 13; clone size: few; CDR3 protein: CASSSPPIGTQYF; CDR3 DNA: TGTGCCAGCAGCTCGCCTCCGATTGGTACGCAGTATTTT
V gene: TRBV14; J gene: TRBJ2-7; D gene: TRBD1; CDR3 length: 14; clone size: .; CDR3 protein: CASSQEGTGNKQYF; CDR3 DNA: TGTGCCAGCAGCCAAGAAGGGACAGGGAATAAGCAGTACTTC
V gene: TRBV4-1; J gene: TRBJ2-7; D gene: .; CDR3 length: 14; clone size: .; CDR3 protein: CASSLGPISPEQYF; CDR3 DNA: TGCGCCAGCAGCCTCGGACCTATTTCCCCCGAGCAGTACTTC
V gene: TRBV5-1; J gene: TRBJ2-7; D gene: TRBD1; CDR3 length: 16; clone size: .; CDR3 protein: CASSLGWNRGSYEQYF; CDR3 DNA: TGCGCCAGCAGCCTGGGGTGGAACAGGGGATCCTACGAGCAGTACTTC
V gene: TRBV9; J gene: TRBJ2-7; D gene: .; CDR3 length: 15; clone size: .; CDR3 protein: CASSVALGTAYEQYF; CDR3 DNA: TGTGCCAGCAGCGTAGCCCTGGGGACGGCCTACGAGCAGTACTTC
V gene: TRBV15; J gene: TRBJ2-7; D gene: .; CDR3 length: 12; clone size: .; CDR3 protein: CATSREGAEQYF; CDR3 DNA: TGTGCCACCAGCAGAGAAGGGGCCGAGCAGTACTTC